The entry below gives a single TCR beta chain sequence along with its context. The sample holds other DNA sequences that translate to the same CDR3. Using immunoSEQ multiplex PCR, the repertoire was profiled, and TCRdb retains in-frame clones only, with some absent. There are thousands of clones in the sample; 74% occur only once, and approximately 12% lies in the top ten. This sample was taken from a study of immune cell composition in non-small cell lung cancer. Germline-derived CDR1 and CDR2 are MNHEY and SMNVEV (reference sequence). The CDR3 is made up of 14 amino acids. Trimming removed 3 bases from V and 8 bases from J; junction bases left unmatched: 7.

The source is a human donor with non-small cell lung cancer. The specimen sequenced was lung tumor tissue. This chain uses TRBV27 with TRBJ1-2; TRBD1 agrees at 9 bases. The chain's CDR3 is CASSFTGGSGGYTF. The CDR3 DNA reads as TGTGCCAGCAGTTTCACAGGGGGCTCGGGCGGCTACACCTTC.